A few counts support the clone carrying this T cell receptor (beta chain). Its antigen remains unidentified. The sample is drawn from a study of response to subunit inactivated influenza vaccine. Study results and limitations: Authors suggested that a seasonal influenza vaccination recruits few new T cells each time.

MiXCR, applied by TCRdb to the RT-PCR reads, yields one record per CDR3 protein. The sample includes 300,000 to 350,000 distinct CDR3 sequences, about a fifth seen only once; the top ten take approximately 10%. V shed 5 bases and J 4 bases; nucleotides not matched to a gene: 5. This CDR3 comprises 14 residues. The rearrangement links TRBV12-3 or TRBV12-4 to TRBJ1-2, with 9 bases fitting TRBD1. The sample was PBMCs from blood, taken 21 months after vaccination. The source of this sequence is a man aged 45-69 years who received an inactivated influenza vaccine. The CDR3 here is CASSISGQGYGYTF. CDR3 nucleotides: TGTGCCAGCAGTATTTCGGGACAGGGCTATGGCTACACCTTC.